This TCR beta chain stems from a study of CD8 T cells in Susac syndrome. When the RNA was reverse transcribed, random hexamers were used with an input of roughly 0.5 to 1 ug. TCRdb re-called the immunoSEQ multiplex PCR reads with MiXCR, one entry per CDR3 protein. The profile shows 170,000 or so distinct CDR3 sequences, roughly 95% of them singletons. The V end lost 2 bases, the J end lost 7 bases, and 11 bases lay between the germline ends. This CDR3 is built from 13 residues. Germline CDR1 is SNHLY and CDR2 is FYNNEI. Relapsing-remitting disease, either stable or active, was present in the multiple sclerosis controls, who were treatment-naive patients. Negative isolation yielded CD4+ and CD8+ T cells, and FACS enriched TEMRA cells.

What was sequenced was CD8+ T cells from PBMCs. The TCR sequence derives from a human donor with multiple sclerosis. The chain employs TRBV2 and TRBJ1-2; the D gene is possibly TRBD1 (5 bases). As DNA, the CDR3 is TGTGCCAGCAGTGAATGGGAGGGGTCTGGCTACACCTTC. This translates into CASSEWEGSGYTF.